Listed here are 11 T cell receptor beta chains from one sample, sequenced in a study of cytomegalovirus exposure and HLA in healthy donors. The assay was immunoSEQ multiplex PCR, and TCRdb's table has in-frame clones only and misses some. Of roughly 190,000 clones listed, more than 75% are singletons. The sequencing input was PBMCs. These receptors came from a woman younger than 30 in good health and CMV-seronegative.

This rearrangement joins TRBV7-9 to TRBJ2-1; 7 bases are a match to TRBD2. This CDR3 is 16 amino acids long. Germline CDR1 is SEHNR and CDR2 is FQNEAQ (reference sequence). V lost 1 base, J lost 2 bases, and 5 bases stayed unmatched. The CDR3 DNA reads TGTGCCAGCAGCTTAGGGGAGGGGTTCGCCTACAATGAGCAGTTCTTC. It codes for CASSLGEGFAYNEQFF.

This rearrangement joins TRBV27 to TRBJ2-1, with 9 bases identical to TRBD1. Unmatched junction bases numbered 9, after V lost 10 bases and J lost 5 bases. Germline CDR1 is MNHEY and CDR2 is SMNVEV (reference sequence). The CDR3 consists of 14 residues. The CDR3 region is CATLPGQGHNEQFF. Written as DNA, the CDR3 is TGTGCCACTCTCCCGGGACAGGGCCACAATGAGCAGTTCTTC.

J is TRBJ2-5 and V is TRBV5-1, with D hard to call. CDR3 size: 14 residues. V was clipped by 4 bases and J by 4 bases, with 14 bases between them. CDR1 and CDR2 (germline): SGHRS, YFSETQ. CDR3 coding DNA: TGCGCCAGCAGCGGTATGGGCCACGGAGAGACCCAGTACTTC. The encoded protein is CASSGMGHGETQYF.

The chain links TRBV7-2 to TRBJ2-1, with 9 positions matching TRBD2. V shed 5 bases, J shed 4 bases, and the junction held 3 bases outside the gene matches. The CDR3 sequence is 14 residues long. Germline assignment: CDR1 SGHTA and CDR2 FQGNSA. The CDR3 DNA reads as TGTGCCAGCAGCACGACTAGCGGATACAATGAGCAGTTCTTC. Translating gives CASSTTSGYNEQFF.

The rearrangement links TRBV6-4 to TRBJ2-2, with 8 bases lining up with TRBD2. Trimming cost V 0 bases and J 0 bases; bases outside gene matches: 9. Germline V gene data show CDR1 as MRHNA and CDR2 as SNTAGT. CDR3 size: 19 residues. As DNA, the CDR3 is TGTGCCAGCAGTGACTCGAGTCGCAGCGGGGGCACGAACACCGGGGAGCTGTTTTTT. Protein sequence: CASSDSSRSGGTNTGELFF.

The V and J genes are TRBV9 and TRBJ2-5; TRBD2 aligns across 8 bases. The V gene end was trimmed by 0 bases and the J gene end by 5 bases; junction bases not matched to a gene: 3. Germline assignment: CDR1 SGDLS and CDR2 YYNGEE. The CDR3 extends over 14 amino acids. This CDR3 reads CASSVGPGGETQYF. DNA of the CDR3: TGTGCCAGCAGCGTAGGCCCGGGGGGGGAGACCCAGTACTTC.

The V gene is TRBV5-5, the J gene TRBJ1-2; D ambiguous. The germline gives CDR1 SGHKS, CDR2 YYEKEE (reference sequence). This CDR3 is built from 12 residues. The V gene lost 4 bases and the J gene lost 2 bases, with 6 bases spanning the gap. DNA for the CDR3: TGTGCCAGCAGCCCGCAGAACTATGGCTACACCTTC. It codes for CASSPQNYGYTF. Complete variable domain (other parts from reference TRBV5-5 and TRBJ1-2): DAGVTQSPTHLIKTRGQQVTLRCSPISGHKSVSWYQQVLGQGPQFIFQYYEKEERGRGNFPDRFSARQFPNYSSELNVNALLLGDSALYLCASSPQNYGYTFGSGTRLTVV.

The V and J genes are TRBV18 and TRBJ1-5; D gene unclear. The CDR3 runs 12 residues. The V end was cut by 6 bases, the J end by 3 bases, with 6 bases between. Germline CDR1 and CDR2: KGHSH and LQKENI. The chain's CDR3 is CASSLPNQPQHF. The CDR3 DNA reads TGTGCCAGCTCCCTTCCCAATCAGCCCCAGCATTTT.

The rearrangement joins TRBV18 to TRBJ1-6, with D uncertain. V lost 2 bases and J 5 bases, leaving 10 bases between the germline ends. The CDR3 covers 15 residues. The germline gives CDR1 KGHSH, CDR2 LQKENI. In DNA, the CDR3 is TGTGCCAGCTCACCATCGGTCGGGAATAATTCACCCCTCCACTTT. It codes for CASSPSVGNNSPLHF.

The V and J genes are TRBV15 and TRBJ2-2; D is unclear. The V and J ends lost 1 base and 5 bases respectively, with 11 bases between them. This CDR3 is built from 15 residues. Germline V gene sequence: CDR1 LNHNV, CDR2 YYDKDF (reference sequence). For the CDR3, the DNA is TGTGCCACCAGCAGAGGAGGATTCCCAACCGGGGAGCTGTTTTTT. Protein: CATSRGGFPTGELFF.

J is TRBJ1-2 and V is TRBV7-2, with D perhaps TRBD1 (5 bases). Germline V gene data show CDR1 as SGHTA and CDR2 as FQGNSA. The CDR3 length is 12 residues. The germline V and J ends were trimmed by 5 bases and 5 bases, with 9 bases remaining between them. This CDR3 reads CASSQTAYGYTF. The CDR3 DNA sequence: TGTGCCAGCAGCCAGACAGCGTATGGCTACACCTTC.